The clone carrying this T cell receptor (beta chain) was picked up many times. A single record per CDR3 protein comes from TCRdb applying MiXCR to the RACE reads. This sample yields roughly 120,000 distinct CDR3 sequences, of which about an eighth are seen a single time; 1.4% belongs to the top ten. Stated time point: patch test 1, 2 weeks after DPC sensitization. The treatment here: therapeutic diphenylcyclopropenone sensitization with weekly scalp DPC. At every patch-test visit, blood was drawn before the patch test was applied. Every donor had alopecia and was 18 to 70 years old; all were suitable for DPC. This sample is drawn from a study of human T cells and chemical hapten exposure. The source was whole blood, collected in connection with sensitization to the hapten diphenylcyclopropenone (DPC). This receptor was obtained from a woman aged 50 to 65 with alopecia areata. Some clones in this sample may be carry-over from other donors' samples.

The CDR3 sequence is CASSLGTGTSDSYEQYF. The CDR3 nucleotides read TGTGCCAGCAGCTTAGGGACCGGGACTAGCGACTCCTACGAGCAGTACTTC. V usage is TRBV7-6 and J usage is TRBJ2-7, with 10 positions matching TRBD2. Losses at the gene ends were 1 base for V and 0 bases for J; bases not matched to a gene: 6. CDR1 is SGHVS, CDR2 FNYEAQ, per germline. The CDR3 runs 17 residues.